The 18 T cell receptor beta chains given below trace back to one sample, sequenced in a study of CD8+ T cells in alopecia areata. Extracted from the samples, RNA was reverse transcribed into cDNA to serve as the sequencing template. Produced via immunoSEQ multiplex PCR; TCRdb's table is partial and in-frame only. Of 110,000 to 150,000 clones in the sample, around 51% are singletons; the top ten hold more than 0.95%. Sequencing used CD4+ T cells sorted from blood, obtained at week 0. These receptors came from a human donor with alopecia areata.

The DNA for the CDR3 is TGTGCCGCGGGGGAGCGGGGACCCTACGAGCAGTACTTC. Residues: CAAGERGPYEQYF. The rearrangement links TRBV30 to TRBJ2-7; TRBD2 matches at 7 bases. Trimming at V came to 8 bases and at J to 2 bases, leaving 9 bases not matched to a gene. The CDR3 contains 13 residues. CDR1 and CDR2 from the germline V gene are GTSNPN and SVGIG (reference sequence).

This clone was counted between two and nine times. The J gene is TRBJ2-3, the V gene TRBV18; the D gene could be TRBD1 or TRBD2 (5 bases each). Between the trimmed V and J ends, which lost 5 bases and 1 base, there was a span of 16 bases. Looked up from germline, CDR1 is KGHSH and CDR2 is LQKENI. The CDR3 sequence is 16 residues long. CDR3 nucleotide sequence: TGTGCCAGCTCAGGGGACCATCGGAAGGGCACAGATACGCAGTATTTT. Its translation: CASSGDHRKGTDTQYF.

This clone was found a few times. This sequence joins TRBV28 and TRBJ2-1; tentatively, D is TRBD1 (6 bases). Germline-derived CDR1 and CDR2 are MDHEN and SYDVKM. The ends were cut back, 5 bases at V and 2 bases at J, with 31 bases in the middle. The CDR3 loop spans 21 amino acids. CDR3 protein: CASSPTLPTGNAKSPYNEQFF. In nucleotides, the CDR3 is TGTGCCAGCAGTCCAACCCTCCCTACAGGGAACGCGAAGTCCCCCTACAATGAGCAGTTCTTC.

This chain's CDR3 is CASSQQRQVNEQFF. DNA of the CDR3: TGCGCCAGCAGTCAACAGAGACAGGTCAATGAGCAGTTCTTC. The genes are TRBV23-1 and TRBJ2-1; a weak D match, TRBD1 (6 bases). TRBV23-1 is assigned to the ORF class and has an uncertain function. The V gene lost 2 bases and the J gene lost 6 bases, with 11 bases spanning the gap. The length of the CDR3 is 14 residues.

DNA for the CDR3: TGTGCCAGCAGCACCTCCGGGACAGCTAATTCACCCCTCCACTTT. Amino acids: CASSTSGTANSPLHF. The gene calls are TRBV27 and TRBJ1-6; 7 bases map to TRBD1. This CDR3 has 15 amino acids. The V gene end was trimmed by 6 bases and the J gene end by 6 bases; junction bases not matched to a gene: 8. The germline V gene has CDR1 MNHEY and CDR2 SMNVEV (reference sequence).

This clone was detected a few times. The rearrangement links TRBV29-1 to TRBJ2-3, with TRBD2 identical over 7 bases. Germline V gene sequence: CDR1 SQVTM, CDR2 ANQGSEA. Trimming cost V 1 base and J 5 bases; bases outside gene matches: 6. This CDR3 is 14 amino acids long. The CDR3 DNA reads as TGCAGCGTTGAAGGGGGAGGGTTAGGAGATACGCAGTATTTT. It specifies CSVEGGGLGDTQYF.

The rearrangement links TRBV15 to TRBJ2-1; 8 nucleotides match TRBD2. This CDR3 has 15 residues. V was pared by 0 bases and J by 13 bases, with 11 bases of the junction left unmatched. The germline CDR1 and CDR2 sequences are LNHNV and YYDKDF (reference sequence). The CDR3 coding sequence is TGTGCCACCAGCAGAGATCCTGCTAGCGGGCCTAGACAGTTCTTC. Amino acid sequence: CATSRDPASGPRQFF.

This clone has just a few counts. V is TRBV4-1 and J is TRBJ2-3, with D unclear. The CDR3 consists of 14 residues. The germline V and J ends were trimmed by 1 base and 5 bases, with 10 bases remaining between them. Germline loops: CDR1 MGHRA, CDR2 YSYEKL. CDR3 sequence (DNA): TGCGCCAGCAGCCAAGTGACGACGAGAGATACGCAGTATTTT. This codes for CASSQVTTRDTQYF.

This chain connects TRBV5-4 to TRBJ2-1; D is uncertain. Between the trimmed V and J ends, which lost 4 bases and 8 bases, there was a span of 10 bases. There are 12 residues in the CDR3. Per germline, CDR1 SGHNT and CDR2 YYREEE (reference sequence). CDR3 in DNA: TGTGCCAGCAGCAAGGCTAAAGATGAGCAGTTCTTC. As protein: CASSKAKDEQFF.

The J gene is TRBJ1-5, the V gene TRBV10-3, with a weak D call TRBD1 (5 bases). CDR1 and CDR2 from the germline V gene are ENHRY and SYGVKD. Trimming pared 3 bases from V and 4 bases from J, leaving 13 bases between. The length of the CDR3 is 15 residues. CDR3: CAISDAGSSNQPQHF. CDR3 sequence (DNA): TGTGCCATCAGTGATGCAGGGTCGTCTAATCAGCCCCAGCATTTT.

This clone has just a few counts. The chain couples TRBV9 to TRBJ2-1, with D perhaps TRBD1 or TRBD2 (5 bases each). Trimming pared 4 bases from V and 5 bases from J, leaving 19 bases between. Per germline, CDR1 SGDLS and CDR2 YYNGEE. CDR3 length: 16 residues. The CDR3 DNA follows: TGTGCCAGCAGCCCCGATGGGACCCCTTCCCACAATGAGCAGTTCTTC. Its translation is CASSPDGTPSHNEQFF.

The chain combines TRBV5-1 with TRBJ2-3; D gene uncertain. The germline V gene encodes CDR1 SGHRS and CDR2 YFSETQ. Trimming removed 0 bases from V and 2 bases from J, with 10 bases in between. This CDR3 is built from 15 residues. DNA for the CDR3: TGCGCCAGCAGCTTGGGCCAGAGAAACACAGATACGCAGTATTTT. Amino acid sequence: CASSLGQRNTDTQYF.

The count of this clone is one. CDR3 coding DNA: TGCAGCGTTGAAGATTTTAATGAGCAGTTCTTC. Amino acid sequence: CSVEDFNEQFF. V and J are TRBV29-1 and TRBJ2-1, with unresolved D. The CDR3 spans 11 residues. Germline-derived CDR1 and CDR2 are SQVTM and ANQGSEA. Trimming took off 0 bases at V and 7 bases at J, with 4 bases between the two ends.

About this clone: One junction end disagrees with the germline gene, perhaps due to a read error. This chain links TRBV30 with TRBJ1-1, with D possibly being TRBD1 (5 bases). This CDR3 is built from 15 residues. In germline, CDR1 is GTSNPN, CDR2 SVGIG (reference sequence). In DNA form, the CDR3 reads TGTGCCTGGGGTGTCGGGGACCGATTGAACACTGAAGCTTTCTTT. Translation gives CAWGVGDRLNTEAFF.

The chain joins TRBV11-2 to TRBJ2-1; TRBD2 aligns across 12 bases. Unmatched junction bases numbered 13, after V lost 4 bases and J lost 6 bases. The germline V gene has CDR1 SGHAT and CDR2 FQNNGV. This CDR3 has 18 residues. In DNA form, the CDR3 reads TGTGCCAGCAGCTCACAGCCCTGGACTAGCGGGATCCCCAATGAGCAGTTCTTC. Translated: CASSSQPWTSGIPNEQFF.

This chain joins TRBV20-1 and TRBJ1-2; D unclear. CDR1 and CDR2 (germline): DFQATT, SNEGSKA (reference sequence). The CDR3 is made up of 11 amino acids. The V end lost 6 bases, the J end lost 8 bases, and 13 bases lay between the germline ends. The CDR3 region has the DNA TGCAGTGCAAAGGACCGTGTGGGCTACACCTTC. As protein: CSAKDRVGYTF.

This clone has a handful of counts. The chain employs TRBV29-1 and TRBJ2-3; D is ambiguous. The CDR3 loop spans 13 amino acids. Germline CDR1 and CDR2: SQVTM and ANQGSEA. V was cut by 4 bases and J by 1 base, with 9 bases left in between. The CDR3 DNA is TGCAGCGTTGGTTCCTTCCGCACAGATACGCAGTATTTT. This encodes CSVGSFRTDTQYF.

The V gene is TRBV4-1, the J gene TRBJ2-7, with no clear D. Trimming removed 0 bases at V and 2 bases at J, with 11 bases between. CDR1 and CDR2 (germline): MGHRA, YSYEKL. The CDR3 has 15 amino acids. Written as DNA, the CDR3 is TGCGCCAGCAGCCAAGATTTGGCAGCCACCTACGAGCAGTACTTC. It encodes CASSQDLAATYEQYF.